This T cell receptor beta chain came from a study of human T cells and chemical hapten exposure. Turning to the study itself: It was small differences in pooled library volume that mainly caused per-sample TCR yields to vary.

Study-wide points: Donors were affected by alopecia, so their immune reaction might vary from that of healthy individuals.

As regards this clonotype: What it binds is unknown.

The time point here: patch test 1, 2 weeks after DPC sensitization. The treatment denotes: therapeutic diphenylcyclopropenone sensitization with weekly scalp DPC. Alopecia patients, 18 to 70 years old and DPC-suitable, served as donors. Original analysis: Per sample, the median was approximately 100,000 TCRs, with values from 23,224 to 690,600. MiXCR, applied by TCRdb to the RACE reads, yields one record per CDR3 protein. These V and J calls originate from TCRdb's pipeline instead of the authors' own analysis. The data contain 180,000 or so distinct CDR3 sequences, 20% to 25% of them singletons. V was clipped by 2 bases and J by 1 base, with 11 bases between them. The germline V gene encodes CDR1 KGHSH and CDR2 LQKENI. The CDR3 totals 15 residues.

The sequencing here drew on whole blood, taken in connection with sensitization to the hapten diphenylcyclopropenone (DPC). The chain joins TRBV18 to TRBJ1-1, with D tentatively TRBD1 (6 bases). The sequence was collected from a woman between 50 and 59 years old with alopecia areata. Some clones in this sample may be carry-over from other donors' samples. CDR3 residues: CASSPRGIENTEAFF. The CDR3 DNA follows: TGTGCCAGCTCACCAAGGGGGATCGAGAACACTGAAGCTTTCTTT.